Listed below are T cell receptor beta chains from one sample, sequenced in a study of monozygotic twins with inflammatory bowel disease. Reprocessing the 5' RACE reads, TCRdb reports a single entry for every CDR3 protein and omits DNA. Recorded for this sample: approximately 390,000 distinct CDR3 sequences. The sequenced sample was blood. The receptors come from a human donor with ulcerative colitis or Crohn's disease, or a healthy co-twin of an affected twin (not recorded which). The CDR3 runs from the conserved cysteine through the conserved F or W.

v_gene,j_gene,CDR3aa
TRBV20-1,TRBJ2-3,CSAPHQYTDTQYF
TRBV27,TRBJ2-1,CASGPGRVKVNNEQFF
TRBV5-6,TRBJ2-5,CASSLDGQGRETQYF
TRBV7-2,TRBJ2-7,CASSLDPKTYEQYF
TRBV18,TRBJ2-1,CASSPPMTTEKQFF
TRBV4-1,TRBJ2-5,CASSQGTSRETQYF
TRBV12-3/TRBV12-4,TRBJ1-1,CASSLSNTEAFF
TRBV5-1,TRBJ2-2,CASMGKRAGELFF
TRBV20-1,TRBJ2-1,CSARRRADEQFF
TRBV23-1,TRBJ2-7,CASRRDRDTQREQYF
TRBV19,TRBJ2-1,CASASGLSSYNEQFF
TRBV10-3,TRBJ2-7,CAISELENSYEQYF
TRBV5-1,TRBJ2-1,CASSPRPGSYNEQFF
TRBV28,TRBJ2-2,CASSLAGVGTGELFF
TRBV20-1,TRBJ2-1,CSARGVRRSYNEQFF
TRBV7-2,TRBJ2-4,CASSSTSGSLNIQYF
TRBV6-5,TRBJ2-1,CASSYYRTSGSSYNEQFF
TRBV7-9,TRBJ1-2,CASRSRSSTLGYTF
TRBV2,TRBJ2-1,CASSWRGDHNEQFF
TRBV18,TRBJ2-1,CASSRPEGRGNEQFF
TRBV5-6,TRBJ2-7,CASSPGQGAYEQYF
TRBV5-1,TRBJ1-5,CASSLGQPGSNQPQHF
TRBV20-1,TRBJ2-1,CSAREWGVSRNEQFF
TRBV12-3/TRBV12-4,TRBJ2-1,CASSYEGGVGEQFF
TRBV25-1,TRBJ2-2,CASRGEGGRELFF
TRBV27,TRBJ1-2,CASSSPQGGGYTF
TRBV24-1,TRBJ2-3,CATSDAPTGVGTQYF
TRBV9,TRBJ2-7,CASSVGVQGPEQYF
TRBV5-1,TRBJ2-7,CASSFKGEQYF
TRBV5-1,TRBJ2-7,CASSLEPTGEPTF